This T cell receptor beta chain was recorded in a study of blood T cell repertoires in COVID-19. Generated by immunoSEQ multiplex PCR, the TCRdb table keeps only in-frame clones and is missing some. The sample has tens of thousands of clones, around nine tenths seen once. Trimming removed 5 bases from V and 3 bases from J; junction bases left unmatched: 4. The CDR3 has 15 residues. Germline values: CDR1 LNHDA, CDR2 SQIVND (reference sequence). The receptor was derived from a woman in her sixties or seventies with acute or convalescent COVID-19. Specimen: peripheral blood. The chain combines TRBV19 with TRBJ2-6, with TRBD1 matching over 7 bases. The CDR3 here is CASSADRDGANVLTF. The CDR3 DNA follows: TGTGCCAGTAGTGCCGACAGGGATGGGGCCAACGTCCTGACTTTC. Together with reference TRBV19 and TRBJ2-6, the CDR3 gives the full variable domain: DGGITQSPKYLFRKEGQNVTLSCEQNLNHDAMYWYRQDPGQGLRLIYYSQIVNDFQKGDIAEGYSVSREKKESFPLTVTSAQKNPTAFYLCASSADRDGANVLTFGAGSRLTVL.